What follows are 2 T cell receptor beta chains derived from one specimen sequenced in a study of T cell responses to AZD1222 COVID-19 vaccine. Sequencing used immunoSEQ multiplex PCR; TCRdb keeps in-frame clones, though not all of them. The sample includes about 37,000 clones, around 86% of them seen just once. The sample was peripheral blood, taken 28 days after the second AZD1222 dose. Source of these receptors: an adult who received the AZD1222 COVID-19 vaccine.

The chain joins TRBV10-3 to TRBJ1-1, with 7 bases aligning to TRBD1. The CDR3 is 12 amino acids. CDR1 is ENHRY, CDR2 SYGVKD, per germline. V gave up 6 bases and J gave up 4 bases; unmatched junction bases: 2. The CDR3 loop is CAIRAGGTEAFF. CDR3 sequence (DNA): TGTGCCATCAGGGCAGGGGGCACTGAAGCTTTCTTT.

The V and J genes are TRBV19 and TRBJ1-6; possibly TRBD1 for D (5 bases). Trimming took off 8 bases at V and 7 bases at J, with 18 bases between the two ends. The germline V gene has CDR1 LNHDA and CDR2 SQIVND (reference sequence). The length of the CDR3 is 15 residues. CDR3: CASRGGGMANSPLHF. The CDR3, as DNA: TGTGCCAGTCGAGGCGGGGGGATGGCCAATTCACCCCTCCACTTT.